The next 4 T cell receptor beta chains were all read from a single sample in a study of T-cell memory formation after mild COVID-19. TCRdb re-derived calls from the 5' RACE reads in MiXCR, one entry per CDR3 protein. The data contain approximately 340,000 distinct CDR3 sequences, around 15% of them singletons. The sample comprised PBMCs or a T cell subset sorted from them (not recorded which). The receptors were gathered from a man younger than 35 who had mild COVID-19 (a few samples of this study predate the infection). Cell type and time point are not known.

The CDR3 DNA sequence: TGCGCCAGCAGCCAAGAAGCGGCTAGGACCCCGGGGGTGGACGAGCAGTACTTC. This translates into CASSQEAARTPGVDEQYF. V is TRBV4-3 and J is TRBJ2-7; D perhaps matches TRBD2 (6 bases). Trimming stripped 0 bases from V and 5 bases from J, with 23 bases between. The CDR3 consists of 18 residues. Per the germline V gene, CDR1 is LGHNA and CDR2 is YSLEER.

This rearrangement joins TRBV7-2 to TRBJ2-7; 10 positions agree with TRBD1. V shed 3 bases, J shed 7 bases, and the junction held 12 bases outside the gene matches. CDR3 length: 16 amino acids. CDR1 is SGHTA, CDR2 FQGNSA, per germline. The CDR3, as DNA: TGTGCCAGCAGCTTCGCGAAGGGACAGGGGTCTGGAGAGCAGTACTTC. Its translation is CASSFAKGQGSGEQYF.

This clonotype was found many times. The genes are TRBV6-5 and TRBJ1-1; D is perhaps TRBD1 (6 bases). The germline V gene encodes CDR1 MNHEY and CDR2 SVGAGI. This CDR3 spans 12 amino acids. Trimming pared 7 bases from V and 4 bases from J, leaving 10 bases between. In DNA form, the CDR3 reads TGTGCCAGCAAAGGGGGACCCACTGAAGCTTTCTTT. Amino acids: CASKGGPTEAFF.

This clonotype has a count of ten or more. CDR3 sequence: CASSQVSREQFF. DNA for the CDR3: TGTGCCAGCAGCCAAGTCTCTAGAGAACAGTTCTTC. The chain links TRBV3-1 to TRBJ2-1; D not resolved. V was clipped by 1 base and J by 13 bases, with 11 bases between them. Germline lookup yields CDR1 LGHDT and CDR2 YNNKEL (reference sequence). The CDR3 is made up of 12 amino acids.